The 21 T cell receptor beta chains below come from one sample, sequenced in a study of blood T cell repertoires in COVID-19. TCRdb's table, derived via immunoSEQ multiplex PCR, lists solely in-frame clones and lacks some. The sample holds 35,000 to 45,000 clones, around 87% seen once. The sequenced material came from peripheral blood. All receptors derive from a man in his fifties with active COVID-19.

This chain joins TRBV3-1 (or the pseudogene TRBV3-2) and TRBJ2-5, with 8 bases aligning to TRBD2. Losses at the gene ends were 2 bases for V and 0 bases for J; bases not matched to a gene: 2. Germline CDR1 is LGHDT and CDR2 is YNNKEL (reference sequence). The CDR3 loop spans 15 amino acids. The CDR3 coding sequence is TGTGCCAGCAGCCAACAGCGGGGGTACCAAGAGACCCAGTACTTC. Translating it yields CASSQQRGYQETQYF.

This clone showed up just a few times. The chain is built from TRBV19 and TRBJ1-3; 9 bases line up with TRBD1. The CDR3 totals 19 residues. With 3 bases clipped from V and 0 bases from J, the junction kept 12 bases outside the gene matches. Germline assignment: CDR1 LNHDA and CDR2 SQIVND (reference sequence). CDR3 nucleotides: TGTGCCAGTAGTATCTCCGGGACAGGGATAAACCCCTCTGGAAACACCATATATTTT. This gives the protein CASSISGTGINPSGNTIYF.

The CDR3, as DNA: TGTGCCAGTAGCGCCGGGACAGTTTTTGAGCAGTTCTTC. Encoded protein: CASSAGTVFEQFF. The chain links TRBV19 to TRBJ2-1; 7 nucleotides line up with TRBD1. V shed 6 bases and J 9 bases; nucleotides not matched to a gene: 8. Germline assignment: CDR1 LNHDA and CDR2 SQIVND (reference sequence). This CDR3 region has 13 residues.

The chain has TRBV6-5 and TRBJ2-3; D unresolved. Looked up from germline, CDR1 is MNHEY and CDR2 is SVGAGI. This CDR3 contains 13 residues. Trimming cost V 7 bases and J 0 bases, with 8 bases left between them. This CDR3 is CASTFSSTDTQYF. CDR3 coding DNA: TGTGCCAGCACTTTCAGTAGCACAGATACGCAGTATTTT.

The chain uses TRBV7-3 and TRBJ2-3, with D possibly matching TRBD2 (6 bases). The CDR3 sequence is 15 residues long. Trimming left V 2 bases short and J 2 bases short, with 11 bases between. CDR1 SGHTA and CDR2 FQGTGA come from the germline V gene. This CDR3 reads CASSLVGGYTDTQYF. CDR3 bases: TGTGCCAGCAGCTTAGTGGGAGGATACACAGATACGCAGTATTTT.

The gene calls are TRBV10-2 and TRBJ2-7; D perhaps matches TRBD2 (5 bases). Germline V gene lookup returns CDR1 WSHSY and CDR2 SAAADI. The ends were cut back, 5 bases at V and 1 base at J, with 9 bases in the middle. The CDR3 spans 13 residues. Here the CDR3 reads CASSWTYSYEQYF. The CDR3 bases are TGCGCCAGCAGTTGGACTTATTCCTACGAGCAGTACTTC.

This chain connects TRBV27 to TRBJ2-1, with 10 bases lining up with TRBD2. Germline V gene lookup returns CDR1 MNHEY and CDR2 SMNVEV (reference sequence). V lost 5 bases and J lost 3; bases outside the gene matches: 1. This CDR3 region has 14 residues. This chain's CDR3 is CASSSGGDYNEQFF. As DNA, the CDR3 is TGTGCCAGCAGTAGCGGGGGGGACTACAATGAGCAGTTCTTC.

The chain uses TRBV5-6 and TRBJ2-3; a weak D match, TRBD2 (7 bases). This CDR3 region has 16 residues. Germline CDR1 is SGHDT and CDR2 is YYEEEE. The V end lost 5 bases, the J end lost 2 bases, and 18 bases lay between the germline ends. The CDR3, as DNA: TGTGCCAGCAGAAGAGAAGGGGGGGAGATCACAGATACGCAGTATTTT. The encoded protein is CASRREGGEITDTQYF.

This clone was detected once. CDR3 residues: CASSQDWTGGLNEQFF. In nucleotides, the CDR3 is TGTGCCAGCAGCCAAGATTGGACAGGGGGCTTAAATGAGCAGTTCTTC. This chain joins TRBV4-2 and TRBJ2-1; 11 positions match TRBD1. The germline V gene has CDR1 LGHNA and CDR2 YNFKEQ. The CDR3 covers 16 residues. V lost 0 bases to trimming and J lost 7 bases; unmatched junction nucleotides: 5.

The chain uses TRBV2 and TRBJ1-1; D is perhaps TRBD1 (5 bases). The germline gives CDR1 SNHLY, CDR2 FYNNEI. This CDR3 contains 13 residues. Trimming pared 7 bases from V and 5 bases from J, leaving 14 bases between. The CDR3, as DNA: TGTGCCAGCAAGCGGGGGGTAACGACTGAAGCTTTCTTT. It is translated as CASKRGVTTEAFF.

V usage is TRBV6-5 and J usage is TRBJ1-6; D might be TRBD1 (6 bases). The CDR3 contains 14 residues. Germline CDR1 is MNHEY and CDR2 is SVGAGI. Trimming removed 6 bases from V and 8 bases from J, with 14 bases in between. The CDR3 DNA sequence: TGTGCCAGCAGAAGACAGGAAATCGATTCACCCCTCCACTTT. Its translation is CASRRQEIDSPLHF.

This clone was counted a single time. The V and J genes are TRBV11-2 and TRBJ2-7, with D tentatively TRBD1 (5 bases). Germline V gene lookup returns CDR1 SGHAT and CDR2 FQNNGV. The V gene lost 0 bases and the J gene lost 3 bases, with 6 bases spanning the gap. The CDR3 has 13 residues. CDR3 loop: CASSLDRVYEQYF. The CDR3, as DNA: TGTGCCAGCAGCTTAGACAGGGTCTACGAGCAGTACTTC.

The chain joins TRBV6-1 to TRBJ1-6, with TRBD1 identical over 9 bases. With 3 bases clipped from V and 7 bases from J, the junction kept 4 bases outside the gene matches. The CDR3 loop spans 15 amino acids. CDR1 MNHNS and CDR2 SASEGT come from the germline V gene. The CDR3 spells CASSEVDRGNSPLHF. In nucleotides, the CDR3 is TGTGCCAGCAGTGAGGTGGACAGGGGAAATTCACCCCTCCACTTT.

CDR3 bases: TGTGCCAGCATCCAGCGGGGGGCGAGGAGCAATCAGCCCCAGCATTTT. It encodes CASIQRGARSNQPQHF. V is TRBV28 and J is TRBJ1-5; tentatively, D is TRBD1 (6 bases). Trimming cost V 7 bases and J 1 base, with 17 bases left between them. Germline V gene data show CDR1 as MDHEN and CDR2 as SYDVKM. This CDR3 is 16 amino acids long.

The chain couples TRBV7-2 to TRBJ2-3; D is ambiguous. The CDR3 is 15 amino acids. With 2 bases removed from V and 3 bases from J, the gap between germline ends came to 12 bases. Germline V CDR1 and CDR2: SGHTA, FQGNSA. The DNA of the CDR3 is TGTGCCAGCAGCTTAAATCCGGGTGTAACAGATACGCAGTATTTT. This codes for CASSLNPGVTDTQYF. Variable domain in full (rest from reference TRBV7-2 and TRBJ2-3): GAGVSQSPSNKVTEKGKDVELRCDPISGHTALYWYRQSLGQGLEFLIYFQGNSAPDKSGLPSDRFSAERTGGSVSTLTIQRTQQEDSAVYLCASSLNPGVTDTQYFGPGTRLTVL.

This clone was observed once. The J gene is TRBJ2-7, the V gene TRBV5-4, with TRBD2 matching over 9 bases. CDR3 length: 14 amino acids. The V and J ends lost 4 bases and 6 bases, in that order; junction bases with no gene match: 8. The V gene's germline CDR1 is SGHNT and CDR2 YYREEE (reference sequence). The CDR3, as DNA: TGTGCCAGCAGCCCTAGCGGGGCCACGAGCGAGCAGTACTTC. It codes for CASSPSGATSEQYF.

This chain uses TRBV30 with TRBJ1-2, with no clear D. Trimming removed 0 bases at V and 4 bases at J, with 9 bases between. CDR3 size: 13 residues. Germline lookup yields CDR1 GTSNPN and CDR2 SVGIG (reference sequence). CDR3 protein: CAWSVEEIYGYTF. DNA for the CDR3: TGTGCCTGGAGTGTCGAGGAGATCTATGGCTACACCTTC.

The chain links TRBV24-1 to TRBJ1-1; 9 nucleotides match TRBD1. The CDR3 has 14 residues. V was clipped by 3 bases and J by 8 bases; unmatched bases: 6. The germline gives CDR1 KGHDR, CDR2 SFDVKD. The DNA for the CDR3 is TGTGCCACCAGTGATCGAACCGGGACAGGGGAAGCTTTCTTT. This translates into CATSDRTGTGEAFF.

This chain joins TRBV28 and TRBJ1-4, with a weak D call TRBD1 (5 bases). The CDR3 covers 14 residues. Germline V gene lookup returns CDR1 MDHEN and CDR2 SYDVKM. The CDR3 nucleotides are TGTGGCGTTGTCGAGGCAGGGCCTAATGAAAAACTGTTTTTT. Its protein product is CGVVEAGPNEKLFF.

The chain is built from TRBV6-4 and TRBJ1-2; D unclear. The CDR3 extends over 14 amino acids. The germline V and J ends were trimmed by 0 bases and 4 bases, with 9 bases remaining between them. The germline V gene encodes CDR1 MRHNA and CDR2 SNTAGT. CDR3 sequence (DNA): TGTGCCAGCAGTGACTCATCGGGAAGCTATGGCTACACCTTC. Translation: CASSDSSGSYGYTF.

The rearrangement uses TRBV6-5 and TRBJ2-3; 10 nucleotides line up with TRBD2. The germline CDR1 and CDR2 sequences are MNHEY and SVGAGI. V lost 6 bases and J lost 4; bases outside the gene matches: 7. The CDR3 sequence is 15 residues long. The CDR3 sequence is CASRGASGGADTQYF. In DNA form, the CDR3 reads TGTGCCAGCAGGGGGGCTAGCGGGGGTGCAGATACGCAGTATTTT.